The rows below give T cell receptor beta chains drawn from one sample of a study of T-cell reconstitution after alpha-beta-depleted transplantation in children. TCRdb used MiXCR to reprocess the PCR reads, holding one entry per CDR3 protein. Of roughly 180,000 distinct CDR3 sequences listed, just over 14% are singletons. This sample comprised PBMCs from the stem cell graft donor, obtained from the stem cell graft. The receptor source for this set is a human donor who donated a stem cell graft to a child with acute lymphoblastic leukemia. Each CDR3 is given with its conserved first and last residue. The order of the fields is CDR3 protein, CDR3 DNA, V gene, D gene, J gene, clone size. A D gene is named only where the DNA matches it firmly. Expanded clones are given a class, and other clones once, few, many or no size at all.

CDR3 protein: CASTDYGSPLHF
CDR3 DNA: TGTGCCAGCACCGATTACGGTTCACCCCTCCACTTT
V gene: TRBV11-2
D gene: NA
J gene: TRBJ1-6
clone size: many

CDR3 protein: CASREMRLRSGELFF
CDR3 DNA: TGTGCCAGCAGGGAGATGCGCCTAAGATCCGGGGAGCTGTTTTTT
V gene: TRBV11-2
D gene: NA
J gene: TRBJ2-2
clone size: many

CDR3 protein: CASGKQGVYEQYF
CDR3 DNA: TGTGCCAGTGGGAAACAGGGGGTCTACGAGCAGTACTTC
V gene: TRBV19
D gene: TRBD1
J gene: TRBJ2-7
clone size: many

CDR3 protein: CASSYRFMISGANVLTF
CDR3 DNA: TGTGCCAGCAGTTACCGTTTTATGATCTCTGGGGCCAACGTCCTGACTTTC
V gene: TRBV6-5
D gene: NA
J gene: TRBJ2-6
clone size: NA

CDR3 protein: CASSEFSHRGGAGTGELFF
CDR3 DNA: TGTGCCAGCAGTGAATTCTCGCACAGAGGGGGCGCGGGCACCGGGGAGCTGTTTTTT
V gene: TRBV25-1
D gene: TRBD1
J gene: TRBJ2-2
clone size: NA

CDR3 protein: CASSVSGIRADTQYF
CDR3 DNA: TGTGCCAGCAGCGTTAGCGGCATAAGGGCAGATACGCAGTATTTT
V gene: TRBV9
D gene: NA
J gene: TRBJ2-3
clone size: NA

CDR3 protein: CASSFRRDAEAFF
CDR3 DNA: TGTGCCAGCAGCTTCCGGAGGGATGCTGAAGCTTTCTTT
V gene: TRBV7-8
D gene: NA
J gene: TRBJ1-1
clone size: many

CDR3 protein: CASRTASGTISNSMSAHNEQFF
CDR3 DNA: TGCGCCAGCAGAACGGCGTCGGGGACTATCTCCAACTCAATGAGCGCCCACAATGAGCAGTTCTTC
V gene: TRBV5-1
D gene: TRBD2
J gene: TRBJ2-1
clone size: many

CDR3 protein: CASRAPGGYEQYF
CDR3 DNA: TGTGCCAGCAGGGCCCCGGGAGGGTACGAGCAGTACTTC
V gene: TRBV6-1
D gene: TRBD2
J gene: TRBJ2-7
clone size: NA

CDR3 protein: CASSSAGGSSYNEQFF
CDR3 DNA: TGTGCCAGCAGCTCCGCCGGGGGGAGCTCCTACAATGAGCAGTTCTTC
V gene: TRBV5-8
D gene: TRBD2
J gene: TRBJ2-1
clone size: few

CDR3 protein: CASSLDQRGGRSEQFF
CDR3 DNA: TGCGCCAGCAGCTTGGACCAGCGGGGAGGGCGTAGTGAGCAGTTCTTC
V gene: TRBV5-1
D gene: TRBD2
J gene: TRBJ2-1
clone size: many

CDR3 protein: CSARQSADEQYF
CDR3 DNA: TGCAGTGCTAGACAGTCGGCAGACGAGCAGTACTTC
V gene: TRBV20-1
D gene: NA
J gene: TRBJ2-7
clone size: many

CDR3 protein: CASSLVRRGQAFF
CDR3 DNA: TGTGCCAGCAGCTTAGTCCGCAGGGGACAGGCTTTCTTT
V gene: TRBV13
D gene: TRBD1
J gene: TRBJ1-1
clone size: many

CDR3 protein: CASSRPSRELFF
CDR3 DNA: TGTGCCAGCAGCCGGCCAAGCCGGGAGCTGTTTTTT
V gene: TRBV11-2
D gene: NA
J gene: TRBJ2-2
clone size: few

CDR3 protein: CASSHGLAGKSYEQYF
CDR3 DNA: TGTGCCAGCAGTCACGGACTAGCGGGGAAATCCTACGAGCAGTACTTC
V gene: TRBV12-3/TRBV12-4
D gene: TRBD2
J gene: TRBJ2-7
clone size: many

CDR3 protein: CSARDERKQFF
CDR3 DNA: TGCAGTGCTAGAGATGAAAGAAAGCAGTTCTTC
V gene: TRBV20-1
D gene: NA
J gene: TRBJ2-1
clone size: many

CDR3 protein: CAGSRLDFVHEQYF
CDR3 DNA: TGTGCCGGCAGTCGATTGGACTTCGTCCACGAGCAGTACTTC
V gene: TRBV27
D gene: NA
J gene: TRBJ2-7
clone size: once

CDR3 protein: CASSPPVGGMTKNIQYF
CDR3 DNA: TGTGCCAGCTCACCACCGGTAGGGGGGATGACCAAAAACATTCAGTACTTC
V gene: TRBV18
D gene: NA
J gene: TRBJ2-4
clone size: few

CDR3 protein: CASSLGVLVGEQYF
CDR3 DNA: TGCGCCAGCAGCTTGGGAGTTCTAGTGGGCGAGCAGTACTTC
V gene: TRBV5-1
D gene: NA
J gene: TRBJ2-7
clone size: many

CDR3 protein: CASSFGGYSGELFF
CDR3 DNA: TGTGCCAGCAGCTTTGGAGGGTACAGCGGGGAGCTGTTTTTT
V gene: TRBV5-4
D gene: NA
J gene: TRBJ2-2
clone size: NA

CDR3 protein: CASSYSLIGLAGRDEQFF
CDR3 DNA: TGTGCCAGCAGTTACAGTTTGATAGGACTAGCGGGAAGGGATGAGCAGTTCTTC
V gene: TRBV6-2/TRBV6-3
D gene: TRBD2
J gene: TRBJ2-1
clone size: many

CDR3 protein: CASSPGLAVSEYEQYF
CDR3 DNA: TGTGCCAGCAGCCCGGGACTAGCGGTTTCGGAGTACGAGCAGTACTTC
V gene: TRBV9
D gene: TRBD2
J gene: TRBJ2-7
clone size: many

CDR3 protein: CASSFYGQNTGELFF
CDR3 DNA: TGCGCCAGCAGCTTTTATGGTCAAAACACCGGGGAGCTGTTTTTT
V gene: TRBV5-1
D gene: NA
J gene: TRBJ2-2
clone size: many

CDR3 protein: CASSDRQGGGYTF
CDR3 DNA: TGTGCCAGCAGTGATCGACAGGGGGGAGGCTACACCTTC
V gene: TRBV27
D gene: TRBD1
J gene: TRBJ1-2
clone size: many

CDR3 protein: CASSKTGGTEAFF
CDR3 DNA: TGTGCCAGCAGCAAAACAGGGGGGACTGAAGCTTTCTTT
V gene: TRBV7-2
D gene: TRBD1
J gene: TRBJ1-1
clone size: NA

CDR3 protein: CASSLDRGELFF
CDR3 DNA: TGTGCCAGCAGCCTCGATAGGGGGGAGCTGTTTTTT
V gene: TRBV4-2
D gene: NA
J gene: TRBJ2-2
clone size: many